This T cell receptor beta chain appears in the sequencing data of a study of T cells expressing NK-cell markers. Study-level background: The study drew TCR beta repertoires from sorted CD3+CD56+NKG2C+, CD3+CD56+NKG2C- and CD3+CD56-NKG2C+ T cells. The study sequenced eight donors, seven HCMV-seropositive and one seronegative.

The CDR3 loop spans 16 amino acids. Germline V gene data show CDR1 as MNHEY and CDR2 as SVGEGT. General study points: Similarly, these clonotypes led the CD3+CD56-NKG2C+ fraction as well in several donors.

The authors made TCR beta cDNA libraries by 5'RACE template switching. This switching added a universal primer site and UMIs. TCRdb reworked the 5' RACE reads into one entry per CDR3 protein, no DNA. Here the sample table reports 250,000 to 300,000 distinct CDR3 sequences. Of note for this clonotype: Its antigen is still unknown.

The chain combines TRBV6-2 or TRBV6-3 with TRBJ2-2. The sequencing input was blood T cells: a sorted CD56 or NKG2C T cell subset, CD4+ or CD8+ T cells, or bulk PBMC T cells (not recorded which). The receptor was isolated from a man between 18 and 35 years old in good health. CDR3 region: CASSYSVVGSTGELFF.